The 11 T cell receptor beta chains given below trace back to one sample, sequenced in a study of shared clonotypes between healthy human individuals. Assay: immunoSEQ multiplex PCR; the TCRdb copy retains only in-frame clones and omits some. The data show approximately 1,500,000 clones, around 97% seen once. The sequenced material came from naive CD4+ T cells sorted from blood. Noted subset: CD45RA+ positively selected. These receptors were collected from a man under 40 in good health.

Here the CDR3 reads CASTTEGLAGASSFF. In nucleotides, the CDR3 is TGTGCCAGCACGACGGAGGGGCTAGCGGGAGCTTCGTCGTTCTTC. The genes are TRBV2 and TRBJ2-1, with 10 bases matching TRBD2. The CDR3 has 15 amino acids. V lost 7 bases to trimming and J lost 15 bases; unmatched junction nucleotides: 18. The germline gives CDR1 SNHLY, CDR2 FYNNEI.

This sequence joins TRBV7-7 and TRBJ2-1; D not resolved. This CDR3 has 13 amino acids. Germline V gene lookup returns CDR1 SSHAT and CDR2 FNYEAQ (reference sequence). V was pared by 2 bases and J by 9 bases, with 11 bases between. The CDR3 DNA follows: TGTGCCAGCAGCTTAAGGGCCGGCGGTGAGCAGTTCTTC. Amino acid sequence: CASSLRAGGEQFF.

The chain couples TRBV11-3 to TRBJ2-7; D perhaps matches TRBD1 (7 bases). CDR1 and CDR2 (germline): SGHNT, YENEEA. V shed 6 bases and J shed 3 bases, with 18 bases lying between them. The CDR3 has 15 amino acids. This CDR3 is CASSRGTAANYEQYF. Here the CDR3 DNA reads TGTGCCAGCAGTCGCGGGACAGCGGCTAACTACGAGCAGTACTTC.

The V and J genes are TRBV6-1 and TRBJ1-3, with TRBD1 as a possible D gene (5 bases). Germline-derived CDR1 and CDR2 are MNHNS and SASEGT. Trimming cost V 6 bases and J 3 bases, with 15 bases left between them. The CDR3 has 15 amino acids. The CDR3 loop is CASRYGRGDGNTIYF. In DNA, the CDR3 is TGTGCCAGCAGGTATGGGAGGGGAGATGGAAACACCATATATTTT.

The rearrangement uses TRBV29-1 and TRBJ2-7; 9 bases fit TRBD2. The germline gives CDR1 SQVTM, CDR2 ANQGSEA. With 7 bases clipped from V and 1 base from J, the junction kept 5 bases outside the gene matches. The CDR3 is 13 residues long. CDR3 sequence reads: CSAKGLASYEQYF. The CDR3 DNA reads as TGCAGCGCCAAGGGACTAGCTTCCTACGAGCAGTACTTC.

This clone is a singleton in its sample. The genes are TRBV19 and TRBJ2-1; 16 nucleotides align to TRBD2. The V and J ends lost 2 bases and 9 bases, in that order; junction bases with no gene match: 13. This CDR3 comprises 19 residues. In germline, CDR1 is LNHDA, CDR2 SQIVND (reference sequence). The CDR3 reads CASSIMGTSGRVRLGEQFF. Here the CDR3 DNA reads TGTGCCAGTAGTATAATGGGGACTAGCGGGAGGGTCAGGCTCGGTGAGCAGTTCTTC.

Concerning this clone: This CDR3 is also generated by other DNA sequences in the sample. The chain joins TRBV18 to TRBJ2-3, with TRBD2 matching over 7 bases. The trim removed 1 base at V and 3 bases at J, leaving 4 bases unmatched. CDR1 KGHSH and CDR2 LQKENI come from the germline V gene. The CDR3 runs 15 residues. The CDR3 nucleotides read TGTGCCAGCTCACCACTCGGGGGGATTACAGATACGCAGTATTTT. It encodes CASSPLGGITDTQYF.

The chain is built from TRBV10-2 and TRBJ2-7, with 10 bases identical to TRBD2. The length of the CDR3 is 14 residues. Germline trimming cut 2 bases from V and 4 bases from J; bases unmatched to any gene: 2. Germline-derived CDR1 and CDR2 are WSHSY and SAAADI. The CDR3 region has the DNA TGCGCCAGCAGTGAGCCTAGCGGGAGTTACGAGCAGTACTTC. This gives the protein CASSEPSGSYEQYF.

The chain recombines TRBV18 with TRBJ2-7; 9 bases map to TRBD2. V was clipped by 1 base and J by 5 bases; unmatched bases: 6. The CDR3 has 15 amino acids. Germline CDR1 KGHSH, CDR2 LQKENI. The CDR3 DNA is TGTGCCAGCTCACCACGGCGGGAGGGTGTCGACGAGCAGTACTTC. It yields the protein CASSPRREGVDEQYF.

The chain combines TRBV19 with TRBJ2-7; TRBD1 agrees at 8 bases. The CDR3 contains 14 residues. V was clipped by 6 bases and J by 3 bases; unmatched bases: 7. CDR1 is LNHDA and CDR2 is SQIVND in the germline V gene (reference sequence). The CDR3 protein is CASSPRDRNYEQYF. In DNA form, the CDR3 reads TGTGCCAGTAGCCCCCGGGACAGGAACTACGAGCAGTACTTC.

The chain is built from TRBV2 and TRBJ2-7; D gene uncertain. The CDR3 extends over 13 amino acids. CDR1 is SNHLY and CDR2 is FYNNEI in the germline V gene. V lost 9 bases and J 2 bases, leaving 14 bases between the germline ends. CDR3 in DNA: TGTGCCAGTAATCCCGACGATCCCTACGAGCAGTACTTC. Residues: CASNPDDPYEQYF. Full variable domain (outside the CDR3, taken from reference TRBV2 and TRBJ2-7): EPEVTQTPSHQVTQMGQEVILRCVPISNHLYFYWYRQILGQKVEFLVSFYNNEISEKSEIFDDQFSVERPDGSNFTLKIRSTKLEDSAMYFCASNPDDPYEQYFGPGTRLTVT.